This TCR beta chain was recorded in a study of blood T cell repertoires in COVID-19. Study as a whole: Acute-phase and convalescent COVID-19 samples originated in the United States, Italy and Spain. The analysed material was cDNA or gDNA that came from T cells, B-cell-depleted T cells, or PBMCs.

Source study methods: Amplification from reference gene primers served as the basis for estimated nucleated cell counts. Libraries were prepared by immunoSEQ multiplex PCR; TCRdb keeps only in-frame clonotypes and omits some of them. From that table come the V and J calls and clone size; the DNA was used to work out D and trimming. This sample carries about 63,000 clones, more than 70% of them seen once, and the ten largest clones take roughly 6.7%. The germline CDR1 and CDR2 sequences are MNHEY and SVGEGT. The CDR3 contains 16 residues. V was trimmed by 2 bases and J by 3 bases, leaving 17 bases between them.

The sequencing input was peripheral blood. V gene TRBV6-2 or TRBV6-3 combines with J gene TRBJ2-7, with D possibly TRBD1 on 6 matching bases. The sequence came from a human donor in a cohort sampled during active COVID-19. CDR3 in DNA: TGTGCCAGCAGTTACGAGCTCCGGGACAACAACTACGAGCAGTACTTC. It specifies CASSYELRDNNYEQYF.